These 30 T cell receptor beta chains were all obtained from the same sample, sequenced in a study of Graves' ophthalmopathy and Graves' hyperthyroidism. Amplification from RNA transcripts yielded the TCR beta CDR3 regions. Second-round multiplex PCR followed a first-round RT-PCR using HTBI primers. TCRdb used MiXCR to reprocess the multiplex PCR reads, holding one entry per CDR3 protein. The table shows about 740,000 distinct CDR3 sequences, with 40% occurring only once. Sequencing input: peripheral blood. These receptors originate from an adult man with Graves' ophthalmopathy.

V gene TRBV9 combines with J gene TRBJ2-5; TRBD2 aligns across 15 bases. The CDR3 extends over 16 amino acids. Germline assignment: CDR1 SGDLS and CDR2 YYNGEE. Losses at the gene ends were 4 bases for V and 9 bases for J; bases not matched to a gene: 10. The CDR3, as DNA: TGTGCCAGCAGCCCCCCGGGACTAGCGGGGGGCTGGGCCCAGTACTTC. The encoded protein is CASSPPGLAGGWAQYF.

The rearrangement links TRBV12-3 or TRBV12-4 to TRBJ2-5; D might be TRBD2 (7 bases). This CDR3 is built from 16 residues. In DNA form, the CDR3 reads TGTGCTAGTGGCCGGAGCGGGACACACCTCCCCGAGACCCAGTACTTC. Translating gives CASGRSGTHLPETQYF.

For this clonotype: A junction boundary mismatches the germline segment, possibly from a read error. This sequence joins TRBV24-1 and TRBJ1-5; 8 nucleotides agree with TRBD1. The CDR3 has 17 residues. The V gene's germline CDR1 is KGHDR and CDR2 SFDVKD. CDR3 sequence: CASSSTGTGYSNQPQHF. CDR3 bases: TGTGCCAGCAGTTCTACCGGGACAGGTTATAGCAATCAGCCCCAGCATTTT.

Points on this clonotype: The conserved phenylalanine or tryptophan is not found at the CDR3 terminus, so this likely reflects a read error. This sequence joins TRBV25-1 and TRBJ2-5, with 7 bases identical to TRBD1. The germline V gene encodes CDR1 MGHDK and CDR2 SYGVNS. There are 15 residues in the CDR3. Trimming cost V 6 bases and J 1 base; bases outside gene matches: 8. The CDR3, as DNA: TGTGCCAGCAGCCCCGACAGGGTGGGCCAAGAGACCCAGTACTTA. Translation: CASSPDRVGQETQYL.

This clonotype appeared once. The chain is built from TRBV20-1 and TRBJ2-7; 10 bases fit TRBD2. CDR3 size: 18 residues. The junction had 17 bases not matched to a gene; V was cut back by 6 bases and J by 0 bases. The germline gives CDR1 DFQATT, CDR2 SNEGSKA (reference sequence). The CDR3 region is CSALRERGGDVSSYEQYF. CDR3 DNA sequence: TGCAGTGCCCTAAGGGAGCGGGGGGGCGACGTAAGCTCCTACGAGCAGTACTTC.

The J gene is TRBJ1-2, the V gene TRBV25-1; a possible D gene is TRBD1 (5 bases). Deletions cut 2 bases from V and 4 bases from J, with 14 bases between. The CDR3 covers 15 residues. In germline, CDR1 is MGHDK, CDR2 SYGVNS. The CDR3 region has the DNA TGTGCCAGCAGTGAAGCGGTCAGGGTCGGCTATGGCTACACCTTC. Protein product: CASSEAVRVGYGYTF.

This clonotype was counted ten times or more. The V call is TRBV12-3 or TRBV12-4, the J call TRBJ2-6, with TRBD1 as a possible D gene (6 bases). The CDR3 length is 16 residues. V lost 6 bases, J lost 0 bases, and 12 bases lay in between. The CDR3 bases are TGTGCCAGCAGCCTCGGACAGCACTCTGGGGCCAACGTCCTGACTTTC. It is translated as CASSLGQHSGANVLTF.

The chain carries TRBV24-1 and TRBJ1-5; D is unclear. CDR1 is KGHDR and CDR2 is SFDVKD in the germline V gene. This CDR3 region has 15 residues. The germline V and J ends were trimmed by 11 bases and 1 base, with 17 bases remaining between them. The CDR3 DNA is TGTGCCAGCAGACCCGGCGCGGGAAGCAATCAGCCCCAGCATTTT. It encodes CASRPGAGSNQPQHF.

The CDR3 DNA reads TGTGCCAGCAAGGTTAATAGCAATCAGCCCCAGCATTTT. Protein product: CASKVNSNQPQHF. This rearrangement joins TRBV6-1 to TRBJ1-5; D ambiguous. The CDR3 runs to 13 residues. Germline V CDR1 and CDR2: MNHNS, SASEGT. Trimming shortened V by 7 bases and J by 0 bases, and 7 bases separated the two germline ends.

This clonotype was picked up many times. CDR3 DNA: TGTGCCATCAGTGTGGGGGGAGGGGGCTACGAGCAGTACTTC. Encoded protein: CAISVGGGGYEQYF. The genes are TRBV10-3 and TRBJ2-7, with a weak D call TRBD2 (7 bases). CDR1 ENHRY and CDR2 SYGVKD come from the germline V gene. The CDR3 consists of 14 residues. Trimming shortened V by 4 bases and J by 3 bases, and 13 bases separated the two germline ends.

The rearrangement links TRBV11-2 to TRBJ1-1, with 7 bases fitting TRBD1. Per germline, CDR1 SGHAT and CDR2 FQNNGV. The V segment lost 7 bases and the J segment 4 bases; nucleotides outside the gene matches: 9. The CDR3 has 14 amino acids. This CDR3 is CASIRTGSPTEAFF. CDR3 DNA sequence: TGTGCCAGCATCAGGACAGGCTCTCCCACTGAAGCTTTCTTT.

Comments on this clonotype: A much bigger clone sits one base away, suggesting this may be a read error. The final CDR3 position lacks the conserved phenylalanine or tryptophan, pointing to a likely read error. The chain employs TRBV7-9 and TRBJ1-1, with 11 bases identical to TRBD1. The germline CDR1 and CDR2 sequences are SEHNR and FQNEAQ (reference sequence). V lost 4 bases, J lost 1 base, and 2 bases stayed unmatched. This CDR3 spans 15 amino acids. The CDR3 spells CASSWGQGENTEAFL. CDR3 bases: TGTGCCAGCAGCTGGGGACAGGGGGAGAACACTGAAGCTTTCCTT.

V is TRBV2 and J is TRBJ1-2; 8 positions agree with TRBD1. The junction had 11 bases not matched to a gene; V was cut back by 6 bases and J by 8 bases. CDR3 length: 14 amino acids. The germline V gene encodes CDR1 SNHLY and CDR2 FYNNEI. CDR3 residues: CASRLNQGAAGYTF. The CDR3 coding sequence is TGTGCCAGCAGACTCAACCAGGGGGCTGCGGGCTACACCTTC.

This clonotype was counted only a few times. The chain employs TRBV2 and TRBJ2-2, with 8 bases identical to TRBD1. Unmatched junction bases numbered 11, after V lost 6 bases and J lost 8 bases. Per germline, CDR1 SNHLY and CDR2 FYNNEI. The length of the CDR3 is 15 residues. In DNA, the CDR3 is TGTGCCAGCAGGAGCGGACAGGGTCTTCCAGGGGAGCTGTTTTTT. Its protein product is CASRSGQGLPGELFF.

There are many counts of this clonotype. The CDR3 coding sequence is TGCAGCGTTGCGGGACAGGGCCACGAGCAGTACTTC. Its protein is CSVAGQGHEQYF. This rearrangement joins TRBV29-1 to TRBJ2-7, with 9 bases aligning to TRBD1. The CDR3 length is 12 residues. From germline, CDR1 is SQVTM and CDR2 ANQGSEA. V shed 4 bases, J shed 5 bases, and the junction held 3 bases outside the gene matches.

This clonotype has just a few counts. The rearrangement joins TRBV3-1 to TRBJ1-1; D gene ambiguous. The V end lost 5 bases, the J end lost 2 bases, and 9 bases lay between the germline ends. CDR3 length equals 13 residues. From germline, CDR1 is LGHDT and CDR2 YNNKEL (reference sequence). The CDR3 sequence: CASSTFPNTEAFF. DNA for the CDR3: TGTGCCAGCAGCACTTTCCCCAACACTGAAGCTTTCTTT.

This clonotype has a handful of counts. The CDR3 nucleotides are TGCAGTGCTAGAGGGGCGGGAGGCTACGAGCAGTACTTC. As protein: CSARGAGGYEQYF. The chain couples TRBV20-1 to TRBJ2-7, with 8 bases aligning to TRBD2. J lost 3 bases, V lost 1 base, and 2 bases had no gene match. CDR1 is DFQATT and CDR2 is SNEGSKA in the germline V gene (reference sequence). The CDR3 sequence is 13 residues long.

The genes are TRBV7-2 and TRBJ2-7; possibly TRBD1 or TRBD2 for D (5 bases each). This CDR3 spans 15 amino acids. Trimming took 5 bases from V and 3 from J, leaving 17 bases between them. CDR1 SGHTA and CDR2 FQGNSA come from the germline V gene. This CDR3 is CASSSAGEGRYEQYF. CDR3 nucleotides: TGTGCCAGCAGCAGCGCCGGCGAGGGGCGCTACGAGCAGTACTTC.

This chain links TRBV20-1 with TRBJ2-7; 9 bases line up with TRBD1. The length of the CDR3 is 12 residues. Trimming at V came to 1 base and at J to 6 bases, leaving 1 base not matched to a gene. The germline V gene has CDR1 DFQATT and CDR2 SNEGSKA (reference sequence). CDR3 bases: TGCAGTGCTAGAGGACAGGGGGGCGAGCAGTACTTC. It translates to CSARGQGGEQYF.

The chain carries TRBV25-1 and TRBJ2-2, with D possibly matching TRBD1 (5 bases). From germline, CDR1 is MGHDK and CDR2 SYGVNS. V lost 6 bases to trimming and J lost 4 bases, with 24 bases between them. This CDR3 region has 18 residues. The CDR3 sequence is CASSQETEPDGRTGELFF. The CDR3 nucleotides are TGTGCCAGCAGCCAAGAGACAGAACCGGACGGTCGCACCGGGGAGCTGTTTTTT.

The table lists this clonotype with many counts. V usage is TRBV11-3 and J usage is TRBJ1-1; a weak D match, TRBD1 (6 bases). The CDR3 has 15 amino acids. From germline, CDR1 is SGHNT and CDR2 YENEEA. Between the trimmed V and J ends, which lost 6 bases and 3 bases, there was a span of 17 bases. CDR3 region: CASSLRGAMDTEAFF. The CDR3 DNA reads TGTGCCAGCAGTTTACGGGGGGCTATGGACACTGAAGCTTTCTTT. Full variable domain (outside the CDR3, taken from reference TRBV11-3 and TRBJ1-1): EAGVVQSPRYKIIEKKQPVAFWCNPISGHNTLYWYLQNLGQGPELLIRYENEEAVDDSQLPKDRFSAERLKGVDSTLKIQPAELGDSAVYLCASSLRGAMDTEAFFGQGTRLTVV.

This clonotype occurred many times. V and J are TRBV11-2 and TRBJ1-2; unclear D gene. Germline loops: CDR1 SGHAT, CDR2 FQNNGV. This CDR3 spans 13 amino acids. Trimming pared 7 bases from V and 6 bases from J, leaving 15 bases between. The CDR3 DNA reads TGTGCCAGCACCAGGACCGGAGGGAATGGCTACACCTTC. Its protein is CASTRTGGNGYTF.

This clonotype was recorded many times. At one of its ends the junction is not consistent with the germline gene, which may arise from a read error. The chain uses TRBV10-3 and TRBJ1-2; D unresolved. The CDR3 has 14 residues. The germline V gene has CDR1 ENHRY and CDR2 SYGVKD. CDR3 bases: TGTGCCAGCAGTGAGGCCGGCGGGAACTATGGCTACACCTTC. It is translated as CASSEAGGNYGYTF.

This clonotype was counted many times. Sequence at one end of the junction differs from germline and may be a read error. The gene calls are TRBV7-9 and TRBJ1-2; D might be TRBD1 (6 bases). This CDR3 comprises 14 residues. The germline V gene has CDR1 SEHNR and CDR2 FQNEAQ (reference sequence). DNA for the CDR3: TGTGCCAGCAGCCGAGCTGGTGGGACAAGGGGTTCCTCCTTC. As protein: CASSRAGGTRGSSF.

The CDR3 sequence: CSARPNPGTSGGRRKQYF. The CDR3 DNA sequence: TGCAGTGCGAGGCCCAACCCCGGGACTAGCGGGGGTAGAAGGAAGCAGTACTTC. This chain joins TRBV20-1 and TRBJ2-7; 14 nucleotides agree with TRBD2. The germline CDR1 and CDR2 sequences are DFQATT and SNEGSKA (reference sequence). Unmatched junction bases numbered 21, after V lost 6 bases and J lost 8 bases. This CDR3 spans 18 amino acids.

This clonotype was found many times. V gene TRBV20-1 combines with J gene TRBJ2-5; D may be TRBD1 (8 bases). Per the germline V gene, CDR1 is DFQATT and CDR2 is SNEGSKA (reference sequence). Between the trimmed V and J ends, which lost 2 bases and 4 bases, there was a span of 20 bases. The CDR3 has 16 residues. CDR3 loop: CSARPWTGREGETQYF. CDR3 nucleotides: TGCAGTGCTAGACCCTGGACAGGGAGGGAAGGAGAGACCCAGTACTTC.

This clonotype was counted once. The chain uses TRBV15 and TRBJ2-3; D not certain. The CDR3 covers 15 residues. Germline CDR1 LNHNV, CDR2 YYDKDF (reference sequence). The V and J ends lost 0 bases and 1 base respectively, with 8 bases between them. The CDR3 loop is CATSRDGKGTDTQYF. CDR3 sequence (DNA): TGTGCCACCAGCAGAGATGGAAAGGGCACAGATACGCAGTATTTT.

The rearrangement links TRBV20-1 to TRBJ2-7; either TRBD1 or TRBD2 may supply D (7 bases each). The germline V and J ends were trimmed by 3 bases and 7 bases, with 13 bases remaining between them. CDR1 and CDR2 (germline): DFQATT, SNEGSKA (reference sequence). The CDR3 covers 12 residues. The CDR3 loop is CSARGRGREQYF. The CDR3 bases are TGCAGTGCTAGGGGGAGGGGGCGAGAGCAGTACTTC.

This clonotype was detected many times. The chain has TRBV25-1 and TRBJ2-6; no clear D gene. The V and J ends lost 7 bases and 2 bases respectively, with 0 bases between them. CDR3 size: 11 residues. CDR1 and CDR2 (germline): MGHDK, SYGVNS. The CDR3 is CASTGANVLTF. In nucleotides, the CDR3 is TGTGCCAGCACTGGGGCCAACGTCCTGACTTTC.

J is TRBJ2-3 and V is TRBV7-3; the D is unclear. The CDR3 is 15 residues long. CDR1 is SGHTA, CDR2 FQGTGA, per germline. V dropped 2 bases and J dropped 1 base, with 10 bases sitting between them. The CDR3 nucleotides are TGTGCCAGCAGCTTACAGGTTACAGGCACAGATACGCAGTATTTT. Protein: CASSLQVTGTDTQYF.